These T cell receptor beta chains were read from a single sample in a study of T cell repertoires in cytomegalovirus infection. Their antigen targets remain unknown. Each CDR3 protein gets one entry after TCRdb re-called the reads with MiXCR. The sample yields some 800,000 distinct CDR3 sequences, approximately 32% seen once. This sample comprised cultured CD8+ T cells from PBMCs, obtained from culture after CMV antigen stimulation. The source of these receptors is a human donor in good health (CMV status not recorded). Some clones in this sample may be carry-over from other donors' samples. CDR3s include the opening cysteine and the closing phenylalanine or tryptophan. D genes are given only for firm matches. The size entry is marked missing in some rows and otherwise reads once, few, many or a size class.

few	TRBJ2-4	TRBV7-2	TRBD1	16	CASSLGTGATKNIQYF	TGTGCCAGCAGCTTAGGGACAGGGGCGACCAAAAACATTCAGTACTTC
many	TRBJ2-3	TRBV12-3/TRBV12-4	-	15	CASSLGQPPWDTQYF	TGTGCCAGCAGTCTCGGACAGCCTCCTTGGGATACGCAGTATTTT
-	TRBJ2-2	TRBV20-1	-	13	CSAGDFRSGELFF	TGCAGTGCTGGGGACTTTAGGAGCGGGGAGCTGTTTTTT
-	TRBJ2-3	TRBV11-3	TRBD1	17	CASSLGSGTVYIDTQYF	TGTGCCAGCAGCTTAGGCTCCGGGACAGTATATATAGATACGCAGTATTTT
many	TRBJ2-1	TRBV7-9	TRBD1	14	CASSPLGGENEQFF	TGTGCCAGCAGCCCCTTAGGGGGCGAGAATGAGCAGTTCTTC
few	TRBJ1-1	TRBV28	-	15	CASSFPTVVGTEAFF	TGTGCCAGCAGTTTCCCAACGGTGGTCGGCACTGAAGCTTTCTTT
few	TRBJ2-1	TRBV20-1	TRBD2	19	CSARDRGLAGGYSYNEQFF	TGCAGTGCTAGAGACCGGGGACTAGCGGGGGGTTACTCCTACAATGAGCAGTTCTTC
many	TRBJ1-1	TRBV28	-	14	CASKIHEEYLEAFF	TGTGCCAGCAAGATTCATGAGGAGTATTTGGAAGCTTTCTTT
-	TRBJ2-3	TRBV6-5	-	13	CASSYGDTDTQYF	TGTGCCAGCAGTTACGGGGACACAGATACGCAGTATTTT
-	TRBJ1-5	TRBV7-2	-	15	CASSFSMGRNQPQHF	TGTGCCAGCAGCTTTTCGATGGGGAGAAATCAGCCCCAGCATTTT
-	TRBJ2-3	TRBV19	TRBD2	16	CASSIPLAGPTDTQYF	TGTGCCAGTAGTATTCCCCTAGCGGGGCCCACAGATACGCAGTATTTT
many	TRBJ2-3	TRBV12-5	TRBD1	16	CASGFWVGQGIDTQYF	TGTGCTAGTGGTTTTTGGGTGGGACAGGGAATAGATACGCAGTATTTT
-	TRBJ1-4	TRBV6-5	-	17	CASSYADVRESNEKLFF	TGTGCCAGCAGTTACGCTGATGTCAGGGAGTCTAATGAAAAACTGTTTTTT
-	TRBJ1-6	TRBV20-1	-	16	CSARDLGVHSNSPLHF	TGCAGTGCTAGAGATCTCGGGGTCCACAGTAATTCACCCCTCCACTTT
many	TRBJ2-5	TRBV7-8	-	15	CASSQRPSIQETQYF	TGTGCCAGCAGCCAAAGGCCTTCCATCCAAGAGACCCAGTACTTC
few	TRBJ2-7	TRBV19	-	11	CASSNNGEQYF	TGTGCCAGTAGTAACAATGGCGAGCAGTACTTC
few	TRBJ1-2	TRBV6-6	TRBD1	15	CASSYSSDRGDGYTF	TGTGCCAGCAGTTACTCATCGGACAGGGGGGATGGCTACACCTTC
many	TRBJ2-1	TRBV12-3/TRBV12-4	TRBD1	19	CASSLPGQGVYETYNEQFF	TGTGCCAGCAGCCTACCGGGACAGGGGGTTTATGAAACCTACAATGAGCAGTTCTTC
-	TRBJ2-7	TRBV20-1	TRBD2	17	CSARDRTSGFLKGEQYF	TGCAGTGCTAGAGATCGGACTAGCGGGTTCTTGAAGGGCGAGCAGTACTTC
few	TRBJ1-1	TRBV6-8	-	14	CASSYYLGNTEAFF	TGTGCCAGCAGTTACTATTTAGGGAACACTGAAGCTTTCTTT
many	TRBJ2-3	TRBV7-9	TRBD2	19	CASSSGLAGLHDLTDTQYF	TGTGCCAGCAGCTCTGGACTAGCGGGCTTGCATGACCTCACAGATACGCAGTATTTT
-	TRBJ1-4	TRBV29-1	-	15	CSVEDPLWGIEKLFF	TGCAGCGTTGAAGATCCTTTGTGGGGAATCGAAAAACTGTTTTTT
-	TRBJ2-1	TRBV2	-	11	CASRTSIEQFF	TGTGCCAGCAGGACGTCTATTGAGCAGTTCTTC
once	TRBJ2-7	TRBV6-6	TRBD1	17	CASSPTDATGGSYEQYF	TGTGCCAGCAGTCCTACCGACGCGACAGGGGGGTCATACGAGCAGTACTTC
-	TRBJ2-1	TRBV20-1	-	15	CSASSGLSSYNEQFF	TGCAGTGCTAGTTCGGGACTCAGCTCCTACAATGAGCAGTTCTTC
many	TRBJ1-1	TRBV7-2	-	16	CASSLARPGQDTEAFF	TGTGCCAGCAGCTTAGCGCGTCCGGGGCAAGACACTGAAGCTTTCTTT
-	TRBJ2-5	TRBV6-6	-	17	CASSPPPYGRDQETQYF	TGTGCCAGCAGTCCGCCCCCCTACGGAAGGGACCAAGAGACCCAGTACTTC
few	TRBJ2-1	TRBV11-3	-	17	CASSLARTGEARNEQFF	TGTGCCAGCAGCTTAGCTAGAACAGGGGAGGCTCGCAATGAGCAGTTCTTC
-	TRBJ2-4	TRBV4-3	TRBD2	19	CASSQEALAGEIAKNIQYF	TGCGCCAGCAGCCAAGAGGCGCTAGCGGGGGAGATAGCCAAAAACATTCAGTACTTC
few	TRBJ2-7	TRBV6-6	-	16	CASSLRGLPPFYEQYF	TGTGCCAGCAGTTTGAGGGGTTTACCCCCTTTCTACGAGCAGTACTTC
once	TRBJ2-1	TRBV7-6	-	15	CASSLRRAPYNEQFF	TGTGCCAGCAGCTTAAGGCGGGCCCCATACAATGAGCAGTTCTTC
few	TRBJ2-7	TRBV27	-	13	CASSYQSTYEQYF	TGTGCCAGCAGTTACCAGAGCACCTACGAGCAGTACTTC
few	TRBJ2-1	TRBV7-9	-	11	CASSSRPEQFF	TGTGCCAGCAGCTCCCGGCCCGAGCAGTTCTTC
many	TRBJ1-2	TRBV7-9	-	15	CASSGNLPLNYGYTF	TGTGCCAGCAGTGGCAACCTTCCCCTCAACTATGGCTACACCTTC
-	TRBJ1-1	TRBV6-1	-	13	CARTGPVNTEAFF	TGTGCCAGGACTGGCCCGGTGAACACTGAAGCTTTCTTT
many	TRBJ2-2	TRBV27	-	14	CASSPDRSNMKLFF	TGTGCCAGCAGTCCCGACAGGTCTAATATGAAGCTGTTTTTT
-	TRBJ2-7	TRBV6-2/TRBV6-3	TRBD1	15	CASRSPGQTLYEQYF	TGTGCCAGCCGATCGCCGGGACAGACGCTCTACGAGCAGTACTTC
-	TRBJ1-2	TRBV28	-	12	CASSSTGQGYTF	TGTGCCAGCAGTTCCACGGGACAAGGCTACACCTTC
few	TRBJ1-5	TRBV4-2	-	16	CASSQETGVRNQPQHF	TGTGCCAGCAGCCAAGAGACAGGCGTCCGGAATCAGCCCCAGCATTTT
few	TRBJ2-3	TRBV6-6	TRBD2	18	CASSYMPSGGPNTDTQYF	TGTGCCAGCAGTTACATGCCTAGCGGGGGGCCAAACACAGATACGCAGTATTTT
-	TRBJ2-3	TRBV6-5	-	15	CASSYSGQGTDTQYF	TGTGCCAGCAGTTACTCTGGCCAGGGAACAGATACGCAGTATTTT
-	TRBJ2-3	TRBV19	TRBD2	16	CASSMTSGGSTDTQYF	TGTGCCAGTAGTATGACTAGCGGGGGATCCACAGATACGCAGTATTTT
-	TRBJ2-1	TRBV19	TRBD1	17	CASSINQGTGKGPQQFF	TGTGCCAGTAGTATCAATCAAGGGACAGGGAAGGGGCCGCAGCAGTTCTTC
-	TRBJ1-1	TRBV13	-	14	CVSSFRRVNTEAFF	TGTGTCAGCAGCTTTCGACGGGTGAACACTGAAGCTTTCTTT
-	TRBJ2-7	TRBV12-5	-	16	CASKQTWDHSSYEQYF	TGTGCTAGTAAGCAGACCTGGGATCATAGCTCCTACGAGCAGTACTTC
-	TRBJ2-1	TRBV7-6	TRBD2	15	CASSLGSGSYNEQFF	TGTGCTAGCAGCTTAGGGAGCGGGAGCTACAATGAGCAGTTCTTC
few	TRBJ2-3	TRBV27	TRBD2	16	CASSILAGDILGTQYF	TGTGCCAGCAGTATACTAGCGGGGGACATTTTGGGTACGCAGTATTTT
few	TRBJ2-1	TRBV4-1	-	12	CASSQDASRPFF	TGCGCCAGCAGCCAAGATGCTAGTCGGCCGTTCTTC
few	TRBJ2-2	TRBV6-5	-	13	CASSYRGSGELFF	TGTGCCAGCAGTTACCGGGGGTCCGGGGAGCTGTTTTTT
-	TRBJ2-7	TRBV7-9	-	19	CASSPGVGGSGVSFYEQYF	TGTGCCAGCAGCCCCGGCGTCGGGGGATCGGGCGTCTCTTTCTACGAGCAGTACTTC
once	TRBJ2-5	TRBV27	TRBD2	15	CASSSRGSGQETQYF	TGTGCCAGCAGTTCCCGGGGTAGCGGGCAAGAGACCCAGTACTTC
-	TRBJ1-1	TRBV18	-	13	CASSPPVANGAFF	TGTGCCAGCTCACCACCTGTGGCGAATGGAGCTTTCTTT
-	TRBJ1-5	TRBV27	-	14	CASSPLALGQPQHF	TGTGCCAGCTCTCCTTTGGCCCTAGGCCAGCCCCAGCATTTT
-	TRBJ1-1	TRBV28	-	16	CASSLHRQVLDTEAFF	TGTGCCAGCAGTCTCCACCGACAGGTTTTGGACACTGAAGCTTTCTTT
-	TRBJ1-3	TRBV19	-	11	CATGSGNTIYF	TGTGCCACCGGATCTGGAAACACCATATATTTT
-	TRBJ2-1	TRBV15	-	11	CATSPGIEQFF	TGTGCCACCAGCCCCGGAATTGAGCAGTTCTTC
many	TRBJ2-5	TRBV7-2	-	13	CASSLFGGETQYF	TGTGCCAGCAGCTTATTCGGGGGTGAGACCCAGTACTTC
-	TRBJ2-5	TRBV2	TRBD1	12	CASEGAQETQYF	TGTGCCAGCGAGGGGGCCCAAGAGACCCAGTACTTC
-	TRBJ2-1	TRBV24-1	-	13	CATSDLKTGEQFF	TGTGCCACCAGTGATTTGAAAACAGGGGAGCAGTTCTTC
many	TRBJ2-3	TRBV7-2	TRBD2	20	CASSPGLAGGPSRGTDTQYF	TGTGCCAGCAGCCCGGGACTAGCGGGGGGACCTAGCCGGGGGACAGATACGCAGTATTTT